Each of the 15 T cell receptor beta chains below was sequenced from the same sample in a study of blood T cell repertoires in COVID-19. Produced via immunoSEQ multiplex PCR; TCRdb's table is partial and in-frame only. The sample lists under 250,000 clones, about 86% seen once, with more than 6.5% in the top ten. Sequencing used peripheral blood. The receptors derive from a man in his forties with active or convalescent COVID-19.

V and J are TRBV5-6 and TRBJ2-3; 7 bases are a match to TRBD2. The CDR3 is made up of 14 amino acids. The germline CDR1 and CDR2 sequences are SGHDT and YYEEEE. V lost 2 bases, J lost 4 bases, and 4 bases stayed unmatched. CDR3 DNA sequence: TGTGCCAGCAGCTTTTCTAGCGGCGCAGATACGCAGTATTTT. Its translation: CASSFSSGADTQYF.

The chain uses TRBV5-4 and TRBJ2-1; 7 bases line up with TRBD1. The CDR3 totals 16 residues. The germline V gene has CDR1 SGHNT and CDR2 YYREEE (reference sequence). Trimming at V came to 4 bases and at J to 0 bases, leaving 7 bases not matched to a gene. The CDR3 region has the DNA TGTGCCAGCAGCCATGGACAGGTCAGCTCCTACAATGAGCAGTTCTTC. Translation gives CASSHGQVSSYNEQFF.

V and J are TRBV2 and TRBJ1-2; TRBD1 aligns across 8 bases. Germline V gives CDR1 SNHLY, CDR2 FYNNEI. This CDR3 is 15 amino acids long. Trimming at V came to 2 bases and at J to 4 bases, leaving 6 bases not matched to a gene. CDR3 coding DNA: TGTGCCAGCAGTGAAAGGGCAGGGGGCAGCTATGGCTACACCTTC. Translation: CASSERAGGSYGYTF.

The chain combines TRBV12-5 with TRBJ1-1, with D uncertain. The germline V gene encodes CDR1 LGHNT and CDR2 FRNRAP. The V end lost 8 bases, the J end lost 2 bases, and 15 bases lay between the germline ends. CDR3 size: 14 residues. CDR3 in DNA: TGTGCTAGTATAGAATCACCGATCAACACTGAAGCTTTCTTT. Translation gives CASIESPINTEAFF. Full variable domain (outside the CDR3, taken from reference TRBV12-5 and TRBJ1-1): DARVTQTPRHKVTEMGQEVTMRCQPILGHNTVFWYRQTMMQGLELLAYFRNRAPLDDSGMPKDRFSAEMPDATLATLKIQPSEPRDSAVYFCASIESPINTEAFFGQGTRLTVV.

The CDR3 reads CASSRTSGPYEQYF. For the CDR3, the DNA is TGCGCCAGCAGCCGGACTAGCGGGCCCTACGAGCAGTACTTC. The chain couples TRBV4-1 to TRBJ2-7; TRBD2 aligns across 11 bases. Trimming removed 4 bases from V and 2 bases from J; junction bases left unmatched: 1. CDR3 size: 14 residues. The germline V gene encodes CDR1 MGHRA and CDR2 YSYEKL.

The chain carries TRBV7-2 and TRBJ1-1; no clear D gene. There are 13 residues in the CDR3. From germline, CDR1 is SGHTA and CDR2 FQGNSA. Trimming cost V 9 bases and J 3 bases, with 14 bases left between them. In DNA form, the CDR3 reads TGTGCCAGTGCCCTCTATTTGCACACTGAAGCTTTCTTT. Its translation is CASALYLHTEAFF.

This chain links TRBV27 with TRBJ1-5, with D possibly TRBD1 on 5 matching bases. This CDR3 spans 15 amino acids. Deletions cut 4 bases from V and 0 bases from J, with 10 bases between. The germline gives CDR1 MNHEY, CDR2 SMNVEV (reference sequence). CDR3: CASSYDRDSNQPQHF. Here the CDR3 DNA reads TGTGCCAGCAGTTATGACAGAGATAGCAATCAGCCCCAGCATTTT.

This sequence joins TRBV5-1 and TRBJ2-3, with 7 bases fitting TRBD1. Per germline, CDR1 SGHRS and CDR2 YFSETQ. The length of the CDR3 is 16 residues. The V and J ends lost 3 bases and 1 base, in that order; junction bases with no gene match: 8. The CDR3 nucleotides are TGCGCCAGCAGCTCGTGGGGGCAGGGGGGCACAGATACGCAGTATTTT. It translates to CASSSWGQGGTDTQYF.

The gene calls are TRBV28 and TRBJ2-4, with 8 bases that match TRBD2. CDR1 MDHEN and CDR2 SYDVKM come from the germline V gene. V was pared by 7 bases and J by 0 bases, with 5 bases of the junction left unmatched. This CDR3 contains 15 residues. DNA of the CDR3: TGTGCCAGCACCGAAGCGGGGGTAGCCAAAAACATTCAGTACTTC. Translating it yields CASTEAGVAKNIQYF.

J is TRBJ2-7 and V is TRBV9; TRBD1 matches 9 bases. Germline-derived CDR1 and CDR2 are SGDLS and YYNGEE. This CDR3 region has 14 residues. The trim removed 0 bases at V and 3 bases at J, leaving 1 base unmatched. CDR3 coding DNA: TGTGCCAGCAGCGTAGGACAGGGGGGCTACGAGCAGTACTTC. Encoded protein: CASSVGQGGYEQYF.

The chain links TRBV19 to TRBJ2-7, with TRBD1 identical over 8 bases. The J segment lost 2 bases and the V segment lost 5 bases, leaving 5 bases of the junction unmatched. CDR3 size: 14 residues. Germline assignment: CDR1 LNHDA and CDR2 SQIVND (reference sequence). The CDR3 DNA reads as TGTGCCAGTAGTGAGGACAGGGAAGCCTACGAGCAGTACTTC. Translation gives CASSEDREAYEQYF.

V gene TRBV10-3 combines with J gene TRBJ1-5; TRBD1 might be the D (6 bases). Germline CDR1 and CDR2: ENHRY and SYGVKD. V was pared by 8 bases and J by 0 bases, with 8 bases between. This CDR3 region has 13 residues. The CDR3 nucleotides are TGTGCCATCCAGGGGAATAGCAATCAGCCCCAGCATTTT. Translation gives CAIQGNSNQPQHF.

This clone was seen just once. This chain connects TRBV5-1 to TRBJ1-6; TRBD1 might be the D (6 bases). Germline lookup yields CDR1 SGHRS and CDR2 YFSETQ. The V and J ends lost 4 bases and 7 bases respectively, with 9 bases between them. The length of the CDR3 is 13 residues. Here the CDR3 DNA reads TGCGCCAGCAGCACGGACAGCAATTCACCCCTCCACTTT. Its translation is CASSTDSNSPLHF.

The J gene is TRBJ1-2, the V gene TRBV4-1; 8 bases are a match to TRBD1. The ends lost 0 bases at V and 8 bases at J; junction bases unmatched: 11. Looked up from germline, CDR1 is MGHRA and CDR2 is YSYEKL. This CDR3 region has 16 residues. The CDR3 here is CASSQDPPRQGTGYTF. The CDR3 DNA follows: TGCGCCAGCAGCCAAGACCCCCCCCGACAGGGGACCGGCTACACCTTC.

The genes are TRBV7-9 and TRBJ2-2, with no clear D. Germline lookup yields CDR1 SEHNR and CDR2 FQNEAQ (reference sequence). V was clipped by 1 base and J by 1 base, with 7 bases between them. The CDR3 runs 15 residues. The CDR3 sequence: CASSLELGNTGELFF. In DNA form, the CDR3 reads TGTGCCAGCAGCTTAGAGCTAGGGAACACCGGGGAGCTGTTTTTT.